The rows below give T cell receptor beta chains drawn from one sample of a study of cytotoxic CD8 clonotypes in ibrutinib-treated CLL. Measured with immunoSEQ multiplex PCR; TCRdb has only the in-frame clones, and not every one. The table has approximately 280,000 clones, approximately 76% seen once. The source was PBMCs, collected at disease progression, from a patient treated with ibrutinib. The receptors originated from a human donor with chronic lymphocytic leukemia. CDR3s include the opening cysteine and the closing phenylalanine or tryptophan. A D gene is named only where the DNA matches it firmly. Only some rows state a clone size, as once, few, many or a class for expanded clones.

TGTGCCAGCAGCGACCAGGAGGCCCCCTCCTACGAGCAGTACTTC	CASSDQEAPSYEQYF	TRBV9	once	TRBJ2-7	-
TGTGCCAGCAGCTTGGGGTGGGAGACCCAGTACTTC	CASSLGWETQYF	TRBV5-6	-	TRBJ2-5	-
TGCGCCAGCAGCGATGCATGGGGAAACTATGGCTACACCTTC	CASSDAWGNYGYTF	TRBV4-1	few	TRBJ1-2	-
TGTGCCAGCAGCGTAGGGGCCAGCTCCTACAATGAGCAGTTCTTC	CASSVGASSYNEQFF	TRBV9	-	TRBJ2-1	-
TGCAGTGCATACCGGGACAGGGAAGCTTTCTTT	CSAYRDREAFF	TRBV20-1	-	TRBJ1-1	TRBD1
TGTGCCAGCAGCTTTAGGTTTGGCCTAGCGACAGATACGCAGTATTTT	CASSFRFGLATDTQYF	TRBV5-4	-	TRBJ2-3	-
TGTGCCACCAGCAGAGATCTTGTCCTGGGAACTAACTATGGCTACACCTTC	CATSRDLVLGTNYGYTF	TRBV15	-	TRBJ1-2	-
TGTGCCAGTAGTGGCGGACAGGCCTACAATGAGCAGTTCTTC	CASSGGQAYNEQFF	TRBV19	-	TRBJ2-1	TRBD1
TGTGCCAGCTCACCAGCCCCGACAGCACCCCCAGATACGCAGTATTTT	CASSPAPTAPPDTQYF	TRBV18	-	TRBJ2-3	-
TGCGCCAGCAGCCACCCACGCTCCTCCCCCACAGATACGCAGTATTTT	CASSHPRSSPTDTQYF	TRBV4-1	-	TRBJ2-3	-
TGTGCCAGCAGTCTCACGGGCATAAATTCACCCCTCCACTTT	CASSLTGINSPLHF	TRBV11-2	-	TRBJ1-6	-
TGTGCCAGCAGTATACAGGGGCAGCCCCAGCATTTT	CASSIQGQPQHF	TRBV28	-	TRBJ1-5	TRBD1
TGTGCCAGCTCGGTGGGACTGGGGCCCAGGAATGAGCAGTTCTTC	CASSVGLGPRNEQFF	TRBV18	-	TRBJ2-1	-
TGTGCCAGCAGCTCCCGAGGACAGGGGGTGGACGTGCAGTACTTC	CASSSRGQGVDVQYF	TRBV9	-	TRBJ2-7	TRBD1
TGTGCCAGCTCACCTACGGCCGGCACGCCCTATGGCTACACCTTC	CASSPTAGTPYGYTF	TRBV18	-	TRBJ1-2	-
TGTGCCAGCCGCTTGACACTGAACCCTGGAAACACCATATATTTT	CASRLTLNPGNTIYF	TRBV27	-	TRBJ1-3	-
TGTGCCAGCAGCTTGGGAGTGTACACCGGGGAGCTGTTTTTT	CASSLGVYTGELFF	TRBV5-6	few	TRBJ2-2	-
TGTGCCAGCAGACCCCCAGGGAGGGCGAAAGAGACCCAGTACTTC	CASRPPGRAKETQYF	TRBV6-5	-	TRBJ2-5	TRBD2
TGCAGCGCCTCGGGACTAGCGGGATACTACGAAGAGACCCAGTACTTC	CSASGLAGYYEETQYF	TRBV29-1	-	TRBJ2-5	TRBD2
TGCGCCAGCAGCTTGGATGGTCCCGGGGAGCTGTTTTTT	CASSLDGPGELFF	TRBV5-1	-	TRBJ2-2	-
TGTGCCAGCAGCATTAGTGGGGCCTACGAGCAGTACTTC	CASSISGAYEQYF	TRBV11-2	-	TRBJ2-7	-
TGTGCCAGCAGCCACAGGGGGCTGTCACCCCTCCACTTT	CASSHRGLSPLHF	TRBV14	few	TRBJ1-6	TRBD1
TGTGCCAGCAGCTTAGGCGGTAACTATGGCTACACCTTC	CASSLGGNYGYTF	TRBV5-6	-	TRBJ1-2	-
TGCGCCAGCAGCTTGGGAGGGCCGGGCTATGGCTACACCTTC	CASSLGGPGYGYTF	TRBV5-1	-	TRBJ1-2	-
TGTGCCAGCAGCCGAACGGAGGGGACCTACGAGCAGTACTTC	CASSRTEGTYEQYF	TRBV6-1	-	TRBJ2-7	-
TGTGCCATCAGTGAGACAGGGGTTGGTGGCTACACCTTC	CAISETGVGGYTF	TRBV10-3	-	TRBJ1-2	TRBD1